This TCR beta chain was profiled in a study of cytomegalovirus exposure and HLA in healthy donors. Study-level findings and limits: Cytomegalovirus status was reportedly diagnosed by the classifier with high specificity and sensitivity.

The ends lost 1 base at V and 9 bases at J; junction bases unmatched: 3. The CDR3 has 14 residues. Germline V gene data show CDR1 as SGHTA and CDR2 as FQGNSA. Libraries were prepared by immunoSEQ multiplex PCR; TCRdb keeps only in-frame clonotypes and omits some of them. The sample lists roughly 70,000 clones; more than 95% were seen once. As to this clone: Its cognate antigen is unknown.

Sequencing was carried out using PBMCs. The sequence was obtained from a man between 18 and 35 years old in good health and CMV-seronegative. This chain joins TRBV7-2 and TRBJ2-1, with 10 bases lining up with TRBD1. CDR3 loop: CASSLGQGAGEQFF. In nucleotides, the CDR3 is TGTGCCAGCAGCTTAGGACAGGGGGCTGGTGAGCAGTTCTTC.